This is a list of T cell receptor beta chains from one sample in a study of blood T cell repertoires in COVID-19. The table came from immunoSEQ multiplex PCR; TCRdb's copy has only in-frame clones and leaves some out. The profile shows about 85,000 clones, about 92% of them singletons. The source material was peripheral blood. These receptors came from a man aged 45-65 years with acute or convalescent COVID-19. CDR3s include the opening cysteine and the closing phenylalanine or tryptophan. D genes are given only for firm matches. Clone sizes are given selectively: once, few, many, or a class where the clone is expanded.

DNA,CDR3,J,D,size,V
TGTGCCAGCTCACCAAAGGACTTCTCAGATACGCAGTATTTT,CASSPKDFSDTQYF,TRBJ2-3,NA,NA,TRBV18
TGTGCCAGCAGTGCCGCGGGGAAGGGTGATCTCACTGAAGCTTTCTTT,CASSAAGKGDLTEAFF,TRBJ1-1,NA,few,TRBV25-1
TGTGCCAGCAGCTTGGTCGGGGTTACGGGCTACACCTTC,CASSLVGVTGYTF,TRBJ1-2,NA,NA,TRBV5-6
TGCGCCAGCAGCCAAGAAGACAGGCTGGAAAAACTGTTTTTT,CASSQEDRLEKLFF,TRBJ1-4,NA,NA,TRBV4-1
TGTGCCAGCAGCCAAGGGAGAGGCACAGATACGCAGTATTTT,CASSQGRGTDTQYF,TRBJ2-3,NA,NA,TRBV14
TGTGCCAGCAGCCCGACAGGGGGCCCCAATCAGCCCCAGCATTTT,CASSPTGGPNQPQHF,TRBJ1-5,TRBD1,NA,TRBV7-6
TGTGCCAGCAGTTTCCCGGACAGGGAGACTAGCGGATACTACAATGAGCAGTTCTTC,CASSFPDRETSGYYNEQFF,TRBJ2-1,NA,NA,TRBV28
TGTGCCAGCAGTGAATGGCGGGGGCAAGAGACCCAGTACTTC,CASSEWRGQETQYF,TRBJ2-5,TRBD2,NA,TRBV6-1
TGCAGCGGACTCCCTGGGGGCCATGAGCAGTTCTTC,CSGLPGGHEQFF,TRBJ2-1,NA,once,TRBV29-1
TGTGCCAGCAGCTGGGGACAGGCCCGCTATAATTCACCCCTCCACTTT,CASSWGQARYNSPLHF,TRBJ1-6,TRBD1,NA,TRBV5-6
TGTGCCAGCAGTTACTCAAAGGGGGCGGATGAAAAACTGTTTTTT,CASSYSKGADEKLFF,TRBJ1-4,TRBD1,NA,TRBV6-5
TGTGCCAGCAGCTTGTTCTTTTCTGAGCAGTTCTTC,CASSLFFSEQFF,TRBJ2-1,NA,few,TRBV7-2
TGTGCCAGCGGATCTAGTGACAAAAACATTCAGTACTTC,CASGSSDKNIQYF,TRBJ2-4,NA,NA,TRBV2
TGTGCCTGGAGTCGGGGTAGAGGAAACACCATATATTTT,CAWSRGRGNTIYF,TRBJ1-3,NA,NA,TRBV30
TGTGCCAGTCGAAAGGGGGCAGGAGATACGCAGTATTTT,CASRKGAGDTQYF,TRBJ2-3,TRBD1,once,TRBV19
TGTGCCAGTAGTATAGGTCAGGGTCAGCCCCAGCATTTT,CASSIGQGQPQHF,TRBJ1-5,NA,NA,TRBV19
TGTGCCAGCAGCCGGGGGACAGGGTATAATGAAAAACTGTTTTTT,CASSRGTGYNEKLFF,TRBJ1-4,TRBD1,NA,TRBV7-2
TGTGCCAGCAGGCCAACCAGGGGTAAGCCCCAGCATTTT,CASRPTRGKPQHF,TRBJ1-5,NA,NA,TRBV28
TGTGCCAGCAACTCTTGGACTGCGGGAGAGCGAAACATTCAGTACTTC,CASNSWTAGERNIQYF,TRBJ2-4,TRBD2,NA,TRBV28
TGTGCCATCACCTACGGAGGTGGCTACACCTTC,CAITYGGGYTF,TRBJ1-2,NA,NA,TRBV28
TGTGCCAGCAGTGAGGGGGGTGTCACTGAAGCTTTCTTT,CASSEGGVTEAFF,TRBJ1-1,NA,few,TRBV25-1
TGTGCCAGCAGCCAAGGGGCTAGCGGGAGAGGGGCAGATACGCAGTATTTT,CASSQGASGRGADTQYF,TRBJ2-3,TRBD2,NA,TRBV4-2
TGCGCCAGCACCGGAGAGGCGGGAGAAGAGACCCAGTACTTC,CASTGEAGEETQYF,TRBJ2-5,TRBD2,NA,TRBV5-1
TGCAGCGTTGCTGTGAACACTGAAGCTTTCTTT,CSVAVNTEAFF,TRBJ1-1,NA,once,TRBV29-1
TGTGCCACCAGCAGGGATGGGGCCTCATACTCTGGAAACACCATATATTTT,CATSRDGASYSGNTIYF,TRBJ1-3,NA,NA,TRBV15
TGTGCCAGCACTGAAGGTGGGTGGAGCTCCTACAATGAGCAGTTCTTC,CASTEGGWSSYNEQFF,TRBJ2-1,NA,NA,TRBV7-6
TGTGCCAGCAGAGTGGCAGCGAGCCCTTATAGCAATCAGCCCCAGCATTTT,CASRVAASPYSNQPQHF,TRBJ1-5,NA,NA,TRBV28
TGCGCCAGCAGCTTGGAGGCAGGGCGACGATCACCCCTCCACTTT,CASSLEAGRRSPLHF,TRBJ1-6,NA,NA,TRBV5-1
TGTGCCAGCAGCTTGAAAAGGCAGGGGATGAACACTGAAGCTTTCTTT,CASSLKRQGMNTEAFF,TRBJ1-1,NA,NA,TRBV5-6
TGCAGCGTTGAAGGTGGGGCCGCCTTATATGGCTACACCTTC,CSVEGGAALYGYTF,TRBJ1-2,NA,NA,TRBV29-1
TGTGCCAGCAGTTTGGACACCGGCAATCAGCCCCAGCATTTT,CASSLDTGNQPQHF,TRBJ1-5,NA,NA,TRBV6-6
TGTGCCAGCAGCTTACTACAGGCGAACACTGAAGCTTTCTTT,CASSLLQANTEAFF,TRBJ1-1,NA,NA,TRBV7-9
TGTGCCAGCAGCAATCATGGACAGGGAACAAAAGAGACCCAGTACTTC,CASSNHGQGTKETQYF,TRBJ2-5,NA,NA,TRBV21-1
TGTGCTAGTGGTTTGGTCCGGGACAGGGCTTACGAGCAGTACTTC,CASGLVRDRAYEQYF,TRBJ2-7,TRBD1,NA,TRBV12-5
TGTGCCAGCAGGTGGACTAGTAATGACGAGACCCAGTACTTC,CASRWTSNDETQYF,TRBJ2-5,TRBD2,NA,TRBV27
TGTGCCAGCAGCCCACGTGGGACTAGCCCTAATGAGCAGTTCTTC,CASSPRGTSPNEQFF,TRBJ2-1,TRBD2,NA,TRBV13
TGTGCCAGCAGCCCTGGGACTAGCGGGAAACGCTACGAGCAGTACTTC,CASSPGTSGKRYEQYF,TRBJ2-7,TRBD2,NA,TRBV3-1/TRBV3-2
TGTGCCAGCAGTTACTCTCTGACAGGGGTGGATGGCTACACCTTC,CASSYSLTGVDGYTF,TRBJ1-2,TRBD1,NA,TRBV6-5
TGTGCCAGCAGCTCGGGACAGGGAGGTCGGTATGGCTACACCTTC,CASSSGQGGRYGYTF,TRBJ1-2,TRBD1,NA,TRBV13
TGTGCCAGCAGCTTAGAAATAGAGCCCCAGCATTTT,CASSLEIEPQHF,TRBJ1-5,NA,NA,TRBV7-9
TGTGCCAGCAGACAGGGGGCCGAGCAGTACTTC,CASRQGAEQYF,TRBJ2-7,TRBD1,NA,TRBV2
TGCGCCAGCAGCCAATATTACAATGAGCAGTTCTTC,CASSQYYNEQFF,TRBJ2-1,NA,NA,TRBV4-1
TGTGCCAGCAGCTCCTTCGGGACAGAGTACCACGAGCAGTACTTC,CASSSFGTEYHEQYF,TRBJ2-7,TRBD1,NA,TRBV5-8
TGTGCCATCATGGCGGGGTTGGACTATGGCTACACCTTC,CAIMAGLDYGYTF,TRBJ1-2,NA,NA,TRBV10-3
TGTGCCAGCAGCGCTGACAGGTCCTCCTACGAGCAGTACTTC,CASSADRSSYEQYF,TRBJ2-7,NA,NA,TRBV9
TGTGCCAGTAGTATTACTGGGCCCCGCTCTGGAAACACCATATATTTT,CASSITGPRSGNTIYF,TRBJ1-3,NA,NA,TRBV19
TGCGCCAGCAGCCCCCTAAAGGACAGGGGATACGAGCAGTACTTC,CASSPLKDRGYEQYF,TRBJ2-7,TRBD1,NA,TRBV4-1
TGTGCCAGCACAGGCCCAAGGTACAATGAGCAGTTCTTC,CASTGPRYNEQFF,TRBJ2-1,NA,NA,TRBV28
TGTGCCAGCAGTTTTGGGCAGTCCAGCTCCTACGAGCAGTACTTC,CASSFGQSSSYEQYF,TRBJ2-7,NA,few,TRBV27
TGTGCCAGCAGTTTCGGGACAGGGGACTTCTCTGGGGCCAACGTCCTGACTTTC,CASSFGTGDFSGANVLTF,TRBJ2-6,TRBD1,NA,TRBV28
TGTGCCAGTAGTTGGGACAGCATTTATCAGCCCCAGCATTTT,CASSWDSIYQPQHF,TRBJ1-5,TRBD1,NA,TRBV19